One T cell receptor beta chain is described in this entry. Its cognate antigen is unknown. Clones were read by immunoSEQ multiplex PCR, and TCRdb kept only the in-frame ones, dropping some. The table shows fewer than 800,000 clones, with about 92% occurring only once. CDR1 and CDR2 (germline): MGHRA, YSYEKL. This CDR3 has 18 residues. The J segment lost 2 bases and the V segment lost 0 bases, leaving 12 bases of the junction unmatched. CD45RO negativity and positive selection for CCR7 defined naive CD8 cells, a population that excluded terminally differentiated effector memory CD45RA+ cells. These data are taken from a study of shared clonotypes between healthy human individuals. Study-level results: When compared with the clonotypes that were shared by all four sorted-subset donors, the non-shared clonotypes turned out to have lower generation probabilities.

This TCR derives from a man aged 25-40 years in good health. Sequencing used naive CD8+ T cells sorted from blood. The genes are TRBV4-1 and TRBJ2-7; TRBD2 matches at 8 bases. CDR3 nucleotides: TGCGCCAGCAGCCAAGAGATCGCAGGAGGTAGCGGGACCTACGAGCAGTACTTC. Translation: CASSQEIAGGSGTYEQYF.